This T cell receptor (beta chain) was captured by sequencing in a study of cytomegalovirus exposure and HLA in healthy donors (dated by TCRdb to about 2017). For the wider study: An earlier analysis of some 600 of the donors reported approximately 280 Gb of sequence data and 117 million unique TCR beta sequences obtained from about 170 million T cells. Roughly 300 gigabases of sequencing data and tens of millions of unique TCR sequences were included in an early release covering several hundred HLA-typed donors. The genetic ancestry cluster associated with self-reported Caucasian donors included 81% of the 350 to 500 genotyped donors. The study aimed to test whether cataloging public T cell receptors could reveal signatures of past pathogen exposure. Using immunosequencing, the study profiled T cell repertoires from fewer than 850 subjects and related those repertoires to cytomegalovirus serostatus. In addition to the first cohort of about 650 subjects, a separate validation cohort of 120 different subjects was used. The study combined high-throughput TCR immunosequencing, statistical association of individual TCRs with disease status, and machine learning to predict cytomegalovirus infection status. A later analysis re-analyzed previously published TCR beta repertoires from roughly 690 donors and added high-resolution HLA genotyping to study TCR occurrence patterns. In the later analysis, no new phenotypic data were used to find candidate immune exposures; instead, reliance was placed on TCR beta sequences and their occurrence across donors. An earlier analysis of some 500 of the donors used high-throughput TCR beta sequencing to judge whether each TCR beta V gene segment behaved as functional or pseudogenic. Donor age, sex, ethnicity and CMV serostatus were compiled together with the repertoire data. Genome-wide SNP genotypes for about 65% of the roughly 700 donors were used in a later genetic analysis, which treated that subset as a discovery cohort. Every discovery cohort repertoire had been produced on one sequencing platform. Both class I and class II loci were covered by HLA typing, at four-digit resolution. Typing coverage varied by locus: roughly 629-640 donors for A, B, C, DRB1 and DQB1; roughly 510 for DQA1; some 610 for DPA1; roughly 450 for DPB1. Because of strong linkage in the cohort, four or five DR-DQ haplotypes were treated as single units for association and clustering. Among about 400 genotyped donors of the cohort, an average of roughly 230,000 unique TCR beta nucleotide sequences was sequenced per donor, of which roughly 18% were non-productive.

CDR1 and CDR2 were assigned from the germline V gene (reference sequence) as GTSNPN and SVGIG. Trimming removed 2 bases from V and 1 base from J, leaving 6 bases between the germline ends. From the cysteine through the phenylalanine, the CDR3 covers 13 amino acids. The only DNA kept is the CDR3, 39 bases in frame from the first base. In total, around 600 healthy bone marrow donors made up the cohort. Cohort members were all nominally healthy when sampled, although unrecorded immune exposures were likely present. The donor was CMV seronegative and was included in the group of hundreds of seronegative cohort members. Each donor provided a peripheral blood sample, and peripheral blood mononuclear cells were used for TCR beta sequencing. Genomic DNA was extracted from the blood cell samples with the Qiagen DNeasy Blood Extraction Kit. Preparation of the library involved the immunoSEQ multiplex PCR assay. For the multiplex PCR, a mixture combining 60 forward primers for TCR Vbeta segments and 13 reverse primers for TCR Jbeta segments was used. Amplification of the CDR3 region of rearranged TCR beta genes was performed with a multiplex PCR assay on genomic DNA. The Illumina HiSeq System was used to sequence the amplified TCR beta libraries as 87-base-pair reads. The study's processing was this. A later analysis counted about 80 million unique TCR beta chains across the 650 to 700 repertoires, and some 11 million of these chains were shared by at least two donors. To remove PCR and sequencing errors, raw reads were error-corrected and collapsed into unique sequences using a nearest-neighbor algorithm that merged closely related sequences. CDR3 sequences were aligned to IMGT reference sequences to assign V, D and J gene segments. For a sequence to be retained, a match of at least six nucleotides to both a V gene segment and a J gene segment was required. Rearrangements were classified as productive when the CDR3 lacked stop codons and remained in frame with V and J, and all other rearrangements were classified as non-productive. CDR3 was defined according to IMGT convention as the region running from the second conserved V-encoded cysteine to the conserved J-encoded phenylalanine. The earlier analysis of approximately 590 of the donors excluded any sequence lacking an unambiguous match to a single V gene segment. An earlier analysis of 450 to 650 of the donors called V segments functional above 56.7% productive rearrangements and segregating when the between-donor standard deviation exceeded 5%. A statistical classification framework was built for diagnosing cytomegalovirus status from the catalog of TCR beta chain sequences. In a later analysis, TCR nucleotide sequences were compared against IMGT/GENE-DB human TR gene sequences so that V and J genes could be assigned. In a later analysis, CDR3 sequences and most-parsimonious VDJ recombination scenarios were assigned using the TCRdist pipeline. A later analysis defined each TCR beta chain by its CDR3 amino acid sequence plus V-gene family, and excluded reads lacking a unique V-gene family. As a way to deal with suspected cross-contamination and a sequencing artifact, a later analysis dropped roughly 600 nucleotide sequences that were highly shared and had low generation probability. A later analysis calculated a clonal expansion index for each public chain from normalized within-repertoire ranks of inferred template counts. In a later analysis, generation probabilities were computed with a VDJ recombination model fitted to out-of-frame rearrangements, and the resulting probabilities were checked against IGoR. Hypergeometric tests were used in a later analysis to score TCR-TCR, TCR-HLA and TCR-CMV co-occurrence, with a repertoire-size bias correction applied to the TCR pairs. A later analysis estimated false discovery rates by permuting HLA or CMV assignments 20 times. A later analysis grouped co-occurring TCRs with DBSCAN, adding TCRdist sequence similarity when clustering within HLA-allele-positive subsets. Repertoires with fewer than 30,000 or more than 120,000 public chains, plus five repertoires with anomalous nucleotide sharing, were excluded from co-occurrence clustering. The clones in this table, taken by TCRdb from immuneACCESS, are in-frame only. Not every clone is retained; where verified, under half of the shortfall comes from an unresolved V gene, and the cause of the rest is unknown. V, J and clone size reflect that table, while D and trimming were determined from the DNA. This sample gives approximately 110,000 clones in total; about 81% of them show up just once. The top ten constitute about 1.1% of the sample.

Points the paper makes about the study in general: HLA typing was unavailable for some donors at each locus, so association tests used only the typed subset. When HLA alleles, especially DR and DQ, strongly co-occurred, attributing TCR associations to individual alleles was difficult. For the cohort, immune exposure information was limited to CMV serostatus. In the study, roughly 160 TCR beta chains were listed as associated with cytomegalovirus. Correlated functional status among segregating V segments might be attributable to linkage disequilibrium, but an unknown experimental factor could not be ruled out. Sequencing depth was assumed to be roughly uniform across donors in the presence/absence analyses, though that assumption may not hold. The cohort was sequenced for TCR beta chains only, and without alpha or paired-chain data the features that could be detected were limited. Broadly in line with IMGT annotations, most TCR beta V segments showed up in productive rearrangements about 87% or about 30% of the time in an earlier analysis of roughly 590 of the donors. A few of the identified cytomegalovirus-associated TCR beta chains were confirmed in vitro to be specific for cytomegalovirus antigens. Compared with equally common non-associated chains, HLA-associated TCR beta chains in a later analysis were more clonally expanded and had lower generation probabilities. Specific HLA alleles were associated with about 17,000 TCR beta sequences at a false discovery rate of 0.05 in a later analysis. The authors suggested that the approach could potentially be extended to other disease states and immunological phenotypes. Most TCR sequences were observed very rarely across donors, whereas some public TCRs were present in many individuals. According to a later analysis, parvovirus B19, influenza, CMV and Epstein-Barr virus appeared linked to several top co-occurrence clusters. In both the original and validation cohorts, the classifier was reported to diagnose cytomegalovirus status with high specificity and sensitivity. Some IMGT-functional V segments, including TRBV6-2 and TRBV6-3, could not be distinguished by the 87-base-pair reads and were therefore excluded. A later analysis found that TCR association rates varied across HLA loci, with DRB1 alleles showing the most associated TCRs and HLA-C alleles the fewest. A later genetic analysis reported fewer N-insertions in productive TCRs among donors in an Asian-associated ancestry cluster than the approximately 670-donor mean. In a later analysis, most CMV-associated TCR beta chains were found to appear HLA-restricted, with HLA associations seemingly driven largely by CMV exposure. Because counts were too low, roughly 18 rarely observed V segments, including chromosome 9 orphons, were left out of the earlier analysis of roughly 600 of the donors. A further reported finding was that TCR beta sequences accurately predicted the HLA-A and HLA-B alleles for most subjects in the first cohort. A cluster of highly shared sequence variants was judged likely to represent a technical artifact of the sequencing pipeline. A later genetic analysis associated a missense DCLRE1C variant with V-gene and J-gene trimming of TCR beta chains, and an independent cohort replicated the association.

Regarding this clone: What this receptor recognizes is not known. Within one base of it there is no much larger clone, and no base qualities were kept.

This chain joins TRBV30 to TRBJ1-3; TRBD1 could be the D gene, as 5 bases match. Sequences were obtained from PBMCs. This TCR was sampled from a woman aged 30 to 39 in good health and CMV-seronegative. The nucleotide sequence is TGTGCCTGGAGTCCAGGGTCTGGAAACACCATATATTTT. Its translation reads: CAWSPGSGNTIYF.